A selection of T cell receptor beta chains follows, all from one sample in a study of blood T cell repertoires in COVID-19. Libraries were prepared by immunoSEQ multiplex PCR; TCRdb keeps only in-frame clonotypes and omits some of them. The sample yields 150,000 to 200,000 clones, approximately 86% seen once. The sample was peripheral blood. The receptors stem from a woman of 80 years or more with acute or convalescent COVID-19. CDR3s include the opening cysteine and the closing phenylalanine or tryptophan. A D gene is named only where the DNA matches it firmly. Part of the rows lack a size; the others show once, few, many or a class for expanded clones.

17 | TRBJ2-3 | . | TRBV15 | TRBD1 | CATSRDLRDSSTDTQYF | TGTGCCACCAGCAGAGATCTTCGGGACAGTAGCACAGATACGCAGTATTTT
14 | TRBJ2-2 | . | TRBV19 | TRBD1 | CASHRGRNTGELFF | TGTGCCAGTCACAGGGGGCGTAACACCGGGGAGCTGTTTTTT
16 | TRBJ2-3 | . | TRBV11-2 | . | CASSFLLGTSTDTQYF | TGTGCCAGCAGCTTCCTACTGGGGACTAGCACAGATACGCAGTATTTT
15 | TRBJ2-3 | . | TRBV6-5 | TRBD1 | CASSDRQGRADTQYF | TGTGCCAGCAGCGACCGACAGGGGCGGGCAGATACGCAGTATTTT
16 | TRBJ1-1 | . | TRBV27 | TRBD1 | CASRTWTGDMNTEAFF | TGTGCCAGCAGAACCTGGACAGGGGACATGAACACTGAAGCTTTCTTT
18 | TRBJ2-1 | . | TRBV11-2 | TRBD2 | CASIDGLAGPSSYNEQFF | TGTGCCAGCATCGACGGGCTAGCGGGCCCCAGCTCCTACAATGAGCAGTTCTTC
15 | TRBJ1-3 | . | TRBV19 | TRBD1 | CASTTGLFSGNTIYF | TGTGCCAGCACGACAGGGCTCTTCTCTGGAAACACCATATATTTT
18 | TRBJ2-3 | . | TRBV19 | TRBD1 | CASSISSGTVSSTDTQYF | TGTGCCAGTAGTATATCGTCGGGGACAGTGTCTAGCACAGATACGCAGTATTTT
13 | TRBJ1-1 | . | TRBV6-5 | . | CASSFTGDTEAFF | TGTGCCAGCAGCTTTACAGGTGACACTGAAGCTTTCTTT
14 | TRBJ1-2 | . | TRBV15 | TRBD1 | CATPDRQGANGYTF | TGTGCCACCCCGGATCGACAGGGGGCCAATGGCTACACCTTC
16 | TRBJ2-2 | . | TRBV7-3 | . | CASSLTPGLPTGELFF | TGTGCCAGCAGCTTAACCCCTGGGCTCCCCACCGGGGAGCTGTTTTTT
13 | TRBJ2-1 | . | TRBV5-8 | TRBD2 | CASTLGGPNEQFF | TGTGCCAGCACCCTGGGAGGGCCAAATGAGCAGTTCTTC
13 | TRBJ1-6 | . | TRBV27 | . | CASSFIFDSPLHF | TGTGCCAGCAGTTTTATATTTGATTCACCCCTCCACTTT
15 | TRBJ1-2 | . | TRBV4-1 | TRBD1 | CASSQDGQGVYGYTF | TGCGCCAGCAGCCAAGACGGACAGGGGGTGTATGGCTACACCTTC
14 | TRBJ1-6 | . | TRBV5-4 | . | CASSPPGYNSPLHF | TGTGCCAGCAGCCCCCCGGGGTATAATTCACCCCTCCACTTT
17 | TRBJ2-1 | once | TRBV5-1 | TRBD2 | CASSLNLAGGSYNEQFF | TGCGCCAGCAGCTTGAATCTAGCGGGGGGATCCTACAATGAGCAGTTCTTC
13 | TRBJ2-1 | . | TRBV27 | . | CASSFGLYNEQFF | TGTGCCAGCAGTTTTGGACTGTACAATGAGCAGTTCTTC
11 | TRBJ2-7 | . | TRBV11-3 | . | CASSSPYEQYF | TGTGCCAGCAGCTCCCCGTACGAGCAGTACTTC
16 | TRBJ1-1 | . | TRBV7-2 | . | CASSLTGSPVVGEAFF | TGTGCCAGCAGCTTGACAGGCTCACCGGTGGTCGGTGAAGCTTTCTTT
15 | TRBJ1-2 | . | TRBV27 | TRBD1 | CASSIQGAPNYGYTF | TGTGCCAGCAGTATACAGGGGGCGCCTAACTATGGCTACACCTTC
16 | TRBJ2-5 | . | TRBV3-1/TRBV3-2 | TRBD1 | CASSLRIQGARETQYF | TGTGCCAGCAGCCTGAGGATTCAGGGGGCACGGGAGACCCAGTACTTC
15 | TRBJ1-5 | . | TRBV21-1 | . | CASSPTGGDNQPQHF | TGTGCCAGCAGTCCGACAGGGGGCGACAATCAGCCCCAGCATTTT
14 | TRBJ2-7 | . | TRBV3-1/TRBV3-2 | TRBD2 | CASSKLAGAYEQYF | TGTGCCAGCAGCAAACTAGCGGGTGCTTACGAGCAGTACTTC
16 | TRBJ2-2 | . | TRBV4-3 | . | CASSQDAQRNTGELFF | TGCGCCAGCAGCCAAGATGCTCAGCGGAACACCGGGGAGCTGTTTTTT
19 | TRBJ2-7 | . | TRBV5-1 | TRBD2 | CASSLAARQREDPAYEQYF | TGCGCCAGCAGCTTGGCAGCTAGACAGCGGGAGGATCCCGCCTACGAGCAGTACTTC
14 | TRBJ1-2 | once | TRBV6-6 | . | CASSYLEQRYGYTF | TGTGCCAGCAGTTACTTGGAACAGAGATATGGCTACACCTTC
16 | TRBJ1-2 | . | TRBV5-4 | TRBD1 | CASSLGQGIIVGGYTF | TGTGCCAGCAGCTTGGGACAGGGTATTATAGTTGGCGGCTACACCTTC
11 | TRBJ1-2 | . | TRBV5-6 | . | CASSLRGGYTF | TGTGCCAGCAGCTTGCGCGGTGGCTACACCTTC
16 | TRBJ1-5 | . | TRBV28 | TRBD1 | CASSLRRGRGNQPQHF | TGTGCCAGCAGTTTACGGAGGGGGCGAGGCAATCAGCCCCAGCATTTT
15 | TRBJ2-7 | . | TRBV14 | TRBD2 | CASSQAPSGVYEQYF | TGTGCCAGCAGCCAAGCCCCTAGCGGGGTATACGAGCAGTACTTC
14 | TRBJ1-2 | . | TRBV25-1 | TRBD1 | CASSETDRAGGYTF | TGTGCCAGCAGTGAGACGGACAGGGCTGGGGGCTACACCTTC
17 | TRBJ1-5 | . | TRBV10-3 | . | CAISESLAGSSNQPQHF | TGTGCCATCAGTGAGTCCCTAGCTGGTAGTAGCAATCAGCCCCAGCATTTT
16 | TRBJ1-4 | . | TRBV5-8 | TRBD1 | CASSPGQGRANEKLFF | TGTGCCAGCAGCCCGGGACAGGGGAGGGCTAATGAAAAACTGTTTTTT
17 | TRBJ1-5 | . | TRBV2 | TRBD1 | CASSIGQGPRSNQPQHF | TGTGCCAGCAGTATTGGACAGGGCCCTCGAAGCAATCAGCCCCAGCATTTT
13 | TRBJ2-4 | . | TRBV30 | TRBD2 | CAWSLAGGNIQYF | TGTGCCTGGAGTCTAGCGGGAGGAAACATTCAGTACTTC
15 | TRBJ1-1 | . | TRBV27 | TRBD1 | CASSWTGPRDTEAFF | TGTGCCAGCAGTTGGACAGGCCCTCGGGACACTGAAGCTTTCTTT
16 | TRBJ2-2 | . | TRBV5-1 | TRBD2 | CASSAGRASNTGELFF | TGCGCCAGCAGCGCGGGGAGGGCTTCGAACACCGGGGAGCTGTTTTTT